This entry is about one T cell receptor beta chain. Its target is not known. This CDR3 has 16 amino acids. The germline V gene has CDR1 LGHNA and CDR2 YSLEER. With V trimmed by 0 bases and J by 1 base, 6 bases remained unmatched. This sample was taken from a study of cytomegalovirus exposure and HLA in healthy donors. The study ran its PCR with 60 Vbeta and 13 Jbeta primers. This table comes from immunoSEQ multiplex PCR, and its TCRdb copy is limited to in-frame clones, with some not included. The sample carries 130,000 or so clones, 75% to 85% recorded once. Study conclusions and caveats: The study designated about 160 TCR beta chains cytomegalovirus-associated. Sequencing likely generated an artifact that appeared as a cluster of highly shared sequence variants. Later on, an analysis tied 15,000 to 20,000 TCR beta sequences to HLA alleles at 0.05 false discovery rate.

The chain has TRBV4-3 and TRBJ2-7; TRBD1 aligns across 7 bases. Sequencing input: PBMCs. This receptor was obtained from a woman between 40 and 55 years old in good health and CMV-seronegative. CDR3 region: CASSQDRTGNSYEQYF. The DNA for the CDR3 is TGCGCCAGCAGCCAAGATAGGACAGGCAATTCCTACGAGCAGTACTTC.